This TCR beta chain came from a study of shared clonotypes between healthy human individuals (dated by TCRdb to about 2020). Study-wide context: The cohort included three men and two women between 18 and 49 years of age. For each donor, CD4 naive and CD4 memory were each given three plates, CD8 naive was given two plates, and CD8 memory was given one plate. The study deeply sequenced blood TCR repertoires of about 5 healthy adults to estimate repertoire size and the extent of clonotype sharing between individuals. To increase sequencing depth and limit assay-specific biases, different laboratories used diverse techniques to prepare libraries and sequence TCR repertoires. Each donor's leukapheresis produced roughly between roughly 0.85 and 9.5 billion PBMCs. Overall results and qualifications from the work: Naive subsets generally had larger estimated clonotype richness than memory subsets did. Incomplete sequencing was indicated by rarefaction of sorted-subset datasets, despite the large sequencing depth. Higher generation probabilities were observed for clonotypes shared by all four sorted-subset donors than for non-shared clonotypes. The small number of donors limited the genetic and exposure-history diversity represented. Sampling was limited to blood, and TCR repertoires in tissue likely differ from TCR repertoires in blood. Based on pairwise subsampling, the degree of clonotype sharing among donors was expected to be affected by sequencing depth. When a few donors were compared, the shared fraction of clonotypes was about 5% for naive CD4, roughly 3.3% for naive CD8, 2.3% for memory CD4, and less than 0.45% for memory CD8.

As to this clone: Which antigen it targets is not known. The sample holds no much larger clone one base away, and base qualities are not on file.

Using the deep immunoSEQ assay, multiplex PCR amplified TCR CDR3 regions from genomic DNA. Extracted genomic DNA from each cell subset was spread evenly across all wells of several immunoSEQ 96-well plates, with each plate serving as a replicate. Each replicate PCR for sorted subsets received about 220 ng genomic DNA, equal to tens of thousands of T cell genomes. Purified libraries were quantified with a Qubit 3.0 fluorometer, sized on a Bioanalyzer 2100, and re-quantified with the KAPA Library Quantification kit. Every immunoSEQ 96-well plate was sequenced on a separate single-read 150-cycle Illumina NextSeq 550 flow cell. The authors' analysis ran thus. The immunoSEQ output contained only junctional sequences without quality scores, so filtering could not match that applied to full-length reads. Sequences were annotated with PyIR, a Python wrapper for IgBLAST v1.9, using IMGT germline references to assign V/J genes and CDR3. Reads were filtered out if the reads had weak V/J assignments (E-value above 1e-6), no CDR3, stop codons, out-of-frame junctions, or ambiguous translated residues. V3J clonotypes were defined as sequences sharing the same inferred V gene, J gene, and CDR3 amino acid sequence. Percentage overlap between repertoires was computed as shared unique clonotypes divided by the size of the smaller repertoire. Richness of each repertoire was evaluated using RTK rarefaction, the Chao1 estimator, and Recon v2.1 estimates of unobserved clonotypes. Generation probabilities for all TCRbeta clonotypes obtained by the gDNA method from four donors were computed using OLGA. This is the immuneACCESS table as TCRdb keeps it, with only in-frame sequences that have V and J called. A part of the clones is gone; compared with another copy, unresolved V genes explain less than half, and the rest is unexplained. V and J calls and clone size are as listed in that table; D and trimming were resolved from the DNA. The sample table lists 2,100,000 or so clones, about 94% of them with a count of one. The leading ten clones occupy roughly 0.13% of the sample.

Healthy HIV-negative adults with no recently reported acute infections or vaccinations were included as donors. Only Caucasian adults living in Nashville, Tennessee, USA were represented among the donors. CD4+ T cells were enriched through magnetic negative selection, after which naive cells were positively selected on CD45RA and the remaining negative fraction served as the memory subset. Blood was obtained by leukapheresis, after which PBMCs were separated by Ficoll-Histopaque density gradient centrifugation and cryopreserved in liquid nitrogen vapor phase. Analytical flow cytometry was used to check the purity and quantity of each magnetically sorted T cell population. From each sorted fraction, genomic DNA was isolated and quantified by UV absorbance on a Nanodrop 2000c. Counted from cysteine to phenylalanine, this CDR3 has 15 amino acids. Just the 45-base CDR3 DNA is kept, in frame starting at base 1. From V the trimming removes 1 base and from J it removes 3 bases, while the gene matches leave 1 base of the junction unaccounted for. The germline V gene specifies KGHSH as CDR1 and LQKENI as CDR2.

This TCR was sampled from a man between 18 and 35 years old in good health. The V gene is TRBV18 and the J gene is TRBJ1-1, and TRBD1 matches 11 of the central bases. Sequencing was done on a sample of naive CD4+ T cells sorted from blood. In the paper's terms, the cell subset or site label means: CD45RA+ positively selected. The nucleotide sequence is given as TGTGCCAGCTCACCACAGGGACAGGGGGACACTGAAGCTTTCTTT. It translates to CASSPQGQGDTEAFF.